The source of this TCR beta chain is a study of CD8+ T cells in alopecia areata. Whole-study context: The percentage of affected scalp area served as the score of severity for treated patients.

Isolated RNA was reverse transcribed into cDNA used as the sequencing template. TCRdb keeps only in-frame clones here, not all; method: immunoSEQ multiplex PCR. The table lists around 150,000 clones, about three fifths of them singletons, with 0.91% in the top ten. The ends were cut back, 1 base at V and 1 base at J, with 7 bases in the middle. Germline V gives CDR1 SQVTM, CDR2 ANQGSEA. The CDR3 is made up of 13 amino acids. Treatment given: oral pan-JAK inhibitor, 5-10 mg twice daily. A word on this clone: What it binds is not known.

Points from the study as a whole: Compared with normal scalp, lesional scalp had higher clonality and more expanded CD8+ clones.

The specimen was CD4+ T cells sorted from blood, collected at week 4, from a patient treated with tofacitinib. V gene TRBV29-1 combines with J gene TRBJ1-1, with D possibly matching TRBD1 (5 bases). The sequence derives from a human donor with alopecia areata. The chain's CDR3 is CSVEGGPNTEAFF. The CDR3 DNA is TGCAGCGTTGAAGGGGGCCCGAACACTGAAGCTTTCTTT.